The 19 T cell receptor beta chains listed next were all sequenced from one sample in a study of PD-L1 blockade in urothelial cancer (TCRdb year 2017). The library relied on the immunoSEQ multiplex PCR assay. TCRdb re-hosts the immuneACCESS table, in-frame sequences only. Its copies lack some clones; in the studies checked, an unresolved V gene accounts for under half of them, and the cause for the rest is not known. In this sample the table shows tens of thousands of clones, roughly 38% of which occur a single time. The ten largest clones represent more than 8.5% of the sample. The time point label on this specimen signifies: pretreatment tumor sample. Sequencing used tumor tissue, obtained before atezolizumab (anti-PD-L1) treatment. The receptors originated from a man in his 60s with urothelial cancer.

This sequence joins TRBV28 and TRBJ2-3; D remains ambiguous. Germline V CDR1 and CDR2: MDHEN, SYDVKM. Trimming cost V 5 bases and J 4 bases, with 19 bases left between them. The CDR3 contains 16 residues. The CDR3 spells CASSGSGGVISDTQYF. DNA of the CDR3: TGTGCCAGCAGTGGGTCGGGTGGGGTGATCTCAGATACGCAGTATTTT.

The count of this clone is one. The CDR3 sequence is CATYPGAGGNTIYF. The CDR3, as DNA: TGTGCCACCTATCCGGGGGCGGGGGGAAACACCATATATTTT. V is TRBV28 and J is TRBJ1-3, with D perhaps matching TRBD1 (6 bases). From germline, CDR1 is MDHEN and CDR2 SYDVKM. V was cut by 10 bases and J by 4 bases, with 17 bases left in between. CDR3 size: 14 residues.

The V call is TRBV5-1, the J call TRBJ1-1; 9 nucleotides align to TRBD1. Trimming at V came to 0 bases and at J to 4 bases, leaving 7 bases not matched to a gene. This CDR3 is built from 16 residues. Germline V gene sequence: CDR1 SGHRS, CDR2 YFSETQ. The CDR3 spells CASSLGTGQGSTEAFF. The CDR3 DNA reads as TGCGCCAGCAGCTTGGGGACAGGACAGGGGAGCACTGAAGCTTTCTTT.

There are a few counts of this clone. The CDR3: CASSIGAGANEKLFF. CDR3 nucleotides: TGTGCCAGTAGTATAGGCGCAGGGGCGAATGAAAAACTGTTTTTT. The rearrangement joins TRBV19 to TRBJ1-4, with a weak D call TRBD1 (6 bases). The CDR3 loop spans 15 amino acids. Deletions cut 1 base from V and 5 bases from J, with 11 bases between. CDR1 and CDR2 from the germline V gene are LNHDA and SQIVND (reference sequence).

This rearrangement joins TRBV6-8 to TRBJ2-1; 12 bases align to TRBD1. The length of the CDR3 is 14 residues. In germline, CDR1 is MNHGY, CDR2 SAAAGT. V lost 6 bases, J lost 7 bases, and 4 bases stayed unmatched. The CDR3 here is CASRGTGGINEQFF. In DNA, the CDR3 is TGTGCCAGCAGGGGGACAGGGGGCATAAATGAGCAGTTCTTC.

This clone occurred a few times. CDR3 loop: CASSYSRGNEQFF. CDR3 DNA: TGTGCCAGCAGTTACTCCCGCGGTAATGAGCAGTTCTTC. The chain is built from TRBV6-7 and TRBJ2-1; no clear D gene. TRBV6-7 is treated as an ORF (open reading frame) with a function not yet certain. This CDR3 spans 13 amino acids. The V gene lost 0 bases and the J gene lost 7 bases, with 7 bases spanning the gap.

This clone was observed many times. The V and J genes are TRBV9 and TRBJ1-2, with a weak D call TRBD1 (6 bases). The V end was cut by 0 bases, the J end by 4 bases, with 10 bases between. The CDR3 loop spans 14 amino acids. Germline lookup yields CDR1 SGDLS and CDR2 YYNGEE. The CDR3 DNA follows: TGTGCCAGCAGCGTAGAGGCCAGGGGCTATGGCTACACCTTC. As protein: CASSVEARGYGYTF. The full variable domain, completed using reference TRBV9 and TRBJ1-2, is DSGVTQTPKHLITATGQRVTLRCSPRSGDLSVYWYQQSLDQGLQFLIQYYNGEERAKGNILERFSAQQFPDLHSELNLSSLELGDSALYFCASSVEARGYGYTFGSGTRLTVV.

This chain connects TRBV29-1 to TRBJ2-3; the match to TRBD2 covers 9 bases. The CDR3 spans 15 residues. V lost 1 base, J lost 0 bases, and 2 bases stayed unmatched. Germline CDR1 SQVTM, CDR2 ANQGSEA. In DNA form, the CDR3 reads TGCAGCGTTGAAGGGGGACTAGCTAGCACAGATACGCAGTATTTT. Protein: CSVEGGLASTDTQYF.

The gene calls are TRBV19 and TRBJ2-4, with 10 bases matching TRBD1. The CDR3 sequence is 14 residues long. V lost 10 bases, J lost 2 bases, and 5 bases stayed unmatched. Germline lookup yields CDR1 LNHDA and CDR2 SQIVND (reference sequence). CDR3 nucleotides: TGTGCCACAAGGGACAGGGGATCCAAAAACATTCAGTACTTC. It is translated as CATRDRGSKNIQYF. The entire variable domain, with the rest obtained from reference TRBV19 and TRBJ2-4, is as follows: DGGITQSPKYLFRKEGQNVTLSCEQNLNHDAMYWYRQDPGQGLRLIYYSQIVNDFQKGDIAEGYSVSREKKESFPLTVTSAQKNPTAFYLCATRDRGSKNIQYFGAGTRLSVL.

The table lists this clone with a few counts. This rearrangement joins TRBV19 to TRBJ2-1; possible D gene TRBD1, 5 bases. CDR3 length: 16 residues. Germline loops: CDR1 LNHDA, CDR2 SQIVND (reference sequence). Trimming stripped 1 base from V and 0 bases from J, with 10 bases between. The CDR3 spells CASSIGGVSSYNEQFF. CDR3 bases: TGTGCCAGTAGTATAGGGGGCGTAAGCTCCTACAATGAGCAGTTCTTC.

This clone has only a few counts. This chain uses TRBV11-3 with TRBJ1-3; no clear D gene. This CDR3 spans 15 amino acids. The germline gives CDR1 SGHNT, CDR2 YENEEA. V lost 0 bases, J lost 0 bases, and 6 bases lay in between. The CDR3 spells CASSLEVGSGNTIYF. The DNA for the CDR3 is TGTGCCAGCAGCTTAGAGGTAGGCTCTGGAAACACCATATATTTT. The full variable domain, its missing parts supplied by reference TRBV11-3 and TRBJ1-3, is EAGVVQSPRYKIIEKKQPVAFWCNPISGHNTLYWYLQNLGQGPELLIRYENEEAVDDSQLPKDRFSAERLKGVDSTLKIQPAELGDSAVYLCASSLEVGSGNTIYFGEGSWLTVV.

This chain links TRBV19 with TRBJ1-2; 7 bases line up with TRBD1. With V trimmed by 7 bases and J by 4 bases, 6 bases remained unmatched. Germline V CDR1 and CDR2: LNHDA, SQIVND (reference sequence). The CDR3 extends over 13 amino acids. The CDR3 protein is CASTPTGLYGYTF. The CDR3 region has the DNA TGTGCCAGTACTCCGACAGGGCTCTATGGCTACACCTTC.

CDR3 protein: CASSYPGSSGNTIYF. The CDR3 nucleotides read TGTGCCAGTAGTTATCCTGGGAGCTCTGGAAACACCATATATTTT. The rearrangement links TRBV19 to TRBJ1-3, with D hard to call. This CDR3 contains 15 residues. Germline CDR1 reads LNHDA; CDR2 reads SQIVND (reference sequence). V was trimmed by 5 bases and J by 0 bases, leaving 11 bases between them.

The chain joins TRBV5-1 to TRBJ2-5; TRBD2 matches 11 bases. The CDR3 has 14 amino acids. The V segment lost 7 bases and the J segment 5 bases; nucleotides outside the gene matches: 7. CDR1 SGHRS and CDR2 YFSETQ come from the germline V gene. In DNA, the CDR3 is TGCGCCAGCCAGACTAGCGGGGTAGCGGAGACCCAGTACTTC. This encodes CASQTSGVAETQYF.

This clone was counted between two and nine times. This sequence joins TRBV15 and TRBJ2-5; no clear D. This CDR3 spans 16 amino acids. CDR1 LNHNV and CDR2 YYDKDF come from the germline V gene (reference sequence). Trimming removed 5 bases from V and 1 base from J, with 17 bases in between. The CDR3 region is CATSPTPVRFQETQYF. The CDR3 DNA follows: TGTGCCACCAGCCCAACCCCGGTACGGTTCCAAGAGACCCAGTACTTC.

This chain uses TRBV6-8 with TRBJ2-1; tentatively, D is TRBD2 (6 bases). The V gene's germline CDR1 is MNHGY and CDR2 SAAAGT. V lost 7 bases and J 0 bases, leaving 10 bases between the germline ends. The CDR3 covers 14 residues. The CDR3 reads CASKRTNSYNEQFF. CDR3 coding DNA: TGTGCCAGCAAAAGGACTAACTCCTACAATGAGCAGTTCTTC.

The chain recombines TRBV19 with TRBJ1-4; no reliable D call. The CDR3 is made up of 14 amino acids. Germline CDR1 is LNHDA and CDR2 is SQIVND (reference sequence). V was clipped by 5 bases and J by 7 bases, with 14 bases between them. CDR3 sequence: CASSYPGFTEKLFF. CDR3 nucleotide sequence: TGTGCCAGTAGTTATCCGGGGTTTACTGAAAAACTGTTTTTT.

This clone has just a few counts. Written as DNA, the CDR3 is TGTGCCAGCGCCTTATATCGACAGGGTGGAAACACCATATATTTT. This translates into CASALYRQGGNTIYF. The gene calls are TRBV11-3 and TRBJ1-3; TRBD1 agrees at 7 bases. Germline assignment: CDR1 SGHNT and CDR2 YENEEA. The CDR3 sequence is 15 residues long. V lost 8 bases, J lost 3 bases, and 10 bases stayed unmatched.

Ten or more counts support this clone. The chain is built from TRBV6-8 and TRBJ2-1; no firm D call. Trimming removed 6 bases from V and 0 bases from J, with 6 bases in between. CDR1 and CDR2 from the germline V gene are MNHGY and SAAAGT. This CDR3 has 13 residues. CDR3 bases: TGTGCCAGCAGCACGAGCTCCTACAATGAGCAGTTCTTC. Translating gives CASSTSSYNEQFF.